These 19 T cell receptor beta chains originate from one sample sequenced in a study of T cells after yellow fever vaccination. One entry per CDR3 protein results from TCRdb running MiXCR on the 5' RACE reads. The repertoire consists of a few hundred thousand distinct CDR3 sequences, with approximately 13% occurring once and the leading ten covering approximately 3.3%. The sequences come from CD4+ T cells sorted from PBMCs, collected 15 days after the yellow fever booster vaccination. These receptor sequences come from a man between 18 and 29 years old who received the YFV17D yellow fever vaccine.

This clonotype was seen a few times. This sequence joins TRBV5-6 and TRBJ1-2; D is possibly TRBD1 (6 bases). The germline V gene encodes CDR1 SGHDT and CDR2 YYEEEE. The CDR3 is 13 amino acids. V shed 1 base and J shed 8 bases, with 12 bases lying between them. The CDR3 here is CASSLTGPWGYTF. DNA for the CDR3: TGTGCCAGCAGCTTGACAGGGCCATGGGGCTACACCTTC.

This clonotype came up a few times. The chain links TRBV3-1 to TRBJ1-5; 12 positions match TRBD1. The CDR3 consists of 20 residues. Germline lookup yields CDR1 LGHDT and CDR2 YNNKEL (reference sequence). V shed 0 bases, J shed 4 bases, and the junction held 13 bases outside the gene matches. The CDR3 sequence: CASSQDSSPGQGASNQPQHF. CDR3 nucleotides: TGTGCCAGCAGCCAAGATTCCTCGCCGGGACAGGGGGCTTCGAATCAGCCCCAGCATTTT.

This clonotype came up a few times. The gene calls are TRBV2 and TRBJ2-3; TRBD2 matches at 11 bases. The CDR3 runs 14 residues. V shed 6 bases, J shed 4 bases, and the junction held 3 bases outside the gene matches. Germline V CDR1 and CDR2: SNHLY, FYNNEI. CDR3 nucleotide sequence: TGTGCCAGCAGGGAGACTAGCGGGGCAGATACGCAGTATTTT. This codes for CASRETSGADTQYF.

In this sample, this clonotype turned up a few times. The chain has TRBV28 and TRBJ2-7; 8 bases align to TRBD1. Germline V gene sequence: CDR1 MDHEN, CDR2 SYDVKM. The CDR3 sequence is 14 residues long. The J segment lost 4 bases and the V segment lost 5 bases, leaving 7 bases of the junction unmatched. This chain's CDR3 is CASSNGQGFYEQYV. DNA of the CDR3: TGTGCCAGCAGTAATGGACAGGGATTTTACGAGCAGTACGTC.

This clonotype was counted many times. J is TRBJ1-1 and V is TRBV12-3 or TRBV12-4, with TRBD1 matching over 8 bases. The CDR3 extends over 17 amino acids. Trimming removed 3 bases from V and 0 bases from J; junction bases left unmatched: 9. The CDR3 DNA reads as TGTGCCAGCAGTTTCAGGGGGCGGGGTCTTGTGAACACTGAAGCTTTCTTT. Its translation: CASSFRGRGLVNTEAFF.

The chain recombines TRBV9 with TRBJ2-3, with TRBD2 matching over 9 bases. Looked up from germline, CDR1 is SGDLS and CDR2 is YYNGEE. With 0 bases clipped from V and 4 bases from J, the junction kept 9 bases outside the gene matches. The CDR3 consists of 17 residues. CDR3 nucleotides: TGTGCCAGCAGCGTAGATCTTGTGGCGGGGGGGGCAGATACGCAGTATTTT. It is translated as CASSVDLVAGGADTQYF.

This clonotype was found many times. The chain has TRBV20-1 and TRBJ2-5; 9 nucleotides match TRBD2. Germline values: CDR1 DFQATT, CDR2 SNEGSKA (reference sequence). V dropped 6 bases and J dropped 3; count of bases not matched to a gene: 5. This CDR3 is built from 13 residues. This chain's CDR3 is CSAVIAGEETQYF. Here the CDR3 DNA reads TGCAGTGCCGTAATAGCGGGGGAAGAGACCCAGTACTTC.

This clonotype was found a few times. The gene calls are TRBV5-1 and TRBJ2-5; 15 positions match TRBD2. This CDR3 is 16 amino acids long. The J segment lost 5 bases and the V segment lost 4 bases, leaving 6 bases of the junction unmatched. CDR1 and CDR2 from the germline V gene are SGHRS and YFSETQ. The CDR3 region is CASSRDGLAGGETQYF. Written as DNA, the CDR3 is TGCGCCAGCAGCCGGGATGGACTAGCGGGGGGGGAGACCCAGTACTTC.

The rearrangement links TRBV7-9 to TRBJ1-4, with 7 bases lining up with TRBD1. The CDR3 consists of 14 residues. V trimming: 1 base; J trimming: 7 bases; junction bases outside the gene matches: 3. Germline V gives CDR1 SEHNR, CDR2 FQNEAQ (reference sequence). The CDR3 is CASSLVGTAEKLFF. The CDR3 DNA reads TGTGCCAGCAGCTTAGTAGGGACAGCTGAAAAACTGTTTTTT.

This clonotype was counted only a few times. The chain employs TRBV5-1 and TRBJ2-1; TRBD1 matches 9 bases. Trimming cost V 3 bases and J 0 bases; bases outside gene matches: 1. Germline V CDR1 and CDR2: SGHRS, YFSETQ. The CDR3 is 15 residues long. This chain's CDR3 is CASSWTGDSYNEQFF. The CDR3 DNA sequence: TGCGCCAGCAGCTGGACAGGGGACTCCTACAATGAGCAGTTCTTC.

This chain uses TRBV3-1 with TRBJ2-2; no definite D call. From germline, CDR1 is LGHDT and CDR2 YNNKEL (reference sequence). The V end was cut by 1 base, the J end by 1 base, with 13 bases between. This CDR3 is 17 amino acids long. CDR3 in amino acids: CASSQGLPGWNTGELFF. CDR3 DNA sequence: TGTGCCAGCAGCCAAGGACTTCCAGGTTGGAACACCGGGGAGCTGTTTTTT.

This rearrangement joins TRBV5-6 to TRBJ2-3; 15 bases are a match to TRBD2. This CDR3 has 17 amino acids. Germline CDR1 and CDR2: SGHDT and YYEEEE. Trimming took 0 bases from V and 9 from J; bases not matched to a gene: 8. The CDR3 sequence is CASSLGTSGGGYPTQYF. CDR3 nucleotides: TGTGCCAGCAGCTTGGGGACTAGCGGGGGGGGATACCCCACGCAGTATTTT.

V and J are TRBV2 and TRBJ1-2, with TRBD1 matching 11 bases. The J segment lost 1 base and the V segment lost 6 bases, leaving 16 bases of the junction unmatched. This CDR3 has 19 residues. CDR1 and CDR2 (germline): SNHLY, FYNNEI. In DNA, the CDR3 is TGTGCCAGCAGCGCCCTGGGGGGACAGGGGGTTTATGATAACTATGGCTACACCTTC. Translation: CASSALGGQGVYDNYGYTF.

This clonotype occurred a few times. The CDR3 region is CASSQTHSNQPQHF. The CDR3 DNA reads TGTGCCAGCAGTCAAACACATAGCAATCAGCCCCAGCATTTT. This chain links TRBV6-2 or TRBV6-3 with TRBJ1-5; no clear D. Trimming stripped 5 bases from V and 0 bases from J, with 8 bases between. The germline V gene encodes CDR1 MNHEY and CDR2 SVGEGT. This CDR3 comprises 14 residues.

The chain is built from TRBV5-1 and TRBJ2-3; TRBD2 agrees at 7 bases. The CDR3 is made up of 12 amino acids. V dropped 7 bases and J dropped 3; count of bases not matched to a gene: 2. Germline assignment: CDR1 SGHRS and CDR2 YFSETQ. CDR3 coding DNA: TGCGCCAGCTGGGAGGGGACAGATACGCAGTATTTT. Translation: CASWEGTDTQYF.

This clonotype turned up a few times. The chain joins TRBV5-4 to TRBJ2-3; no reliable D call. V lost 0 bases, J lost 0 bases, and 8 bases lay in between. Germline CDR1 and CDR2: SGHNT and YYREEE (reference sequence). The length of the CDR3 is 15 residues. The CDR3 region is CASSLAKGSTDTQYF. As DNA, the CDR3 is TGTGCCAGCAGCTTGGCCAAGGGTAGCACAGATACGCAGTATTTT. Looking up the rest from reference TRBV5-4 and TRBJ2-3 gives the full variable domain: ETGVTQSPTHLIKTRGQQVTLRCSSQSGHNTVSWYQQALGQGPQFIFQYYREEENGRGNFPPRFSGLQFPNYSSELNVNALELDDSALYLCASSLAKGSTDTQYFGPGTRLTVL.

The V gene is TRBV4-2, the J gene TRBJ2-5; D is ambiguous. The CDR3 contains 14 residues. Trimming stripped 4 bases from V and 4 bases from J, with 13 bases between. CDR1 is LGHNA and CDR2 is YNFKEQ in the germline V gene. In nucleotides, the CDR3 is TGTGCCAGCAGCCGAGGCTCCTATTTAGAGACCCAGTACTTC. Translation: CASSRGSYLETQYF.

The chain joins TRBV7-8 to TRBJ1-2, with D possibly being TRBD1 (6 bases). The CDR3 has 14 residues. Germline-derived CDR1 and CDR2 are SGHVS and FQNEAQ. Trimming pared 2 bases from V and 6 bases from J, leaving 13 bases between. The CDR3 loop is CASSLRTGKDGYTF. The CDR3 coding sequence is TGTGCCAGCAGCTTACGAACAGGGAAGGATGGCTACACCTTC.

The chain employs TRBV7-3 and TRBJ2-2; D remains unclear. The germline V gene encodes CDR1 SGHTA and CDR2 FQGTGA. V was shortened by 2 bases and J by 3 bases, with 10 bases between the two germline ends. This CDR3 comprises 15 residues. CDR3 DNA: TGTGCCAGCAGCTTATCATCCGGATACACCGGGGAGCTGTTTTTT. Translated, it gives CASSLSSGYTGELFF.